The 16 T cell receptor beta chains below all came from one sample that was sequenced in a study of PD-L1 blockade in urothelial cancer. Time point specified: pretreatment peripheral blood. Sequencing used immunoSEQ multiplex PCR; TCRdb keeps in-frame clones, though not all of them. The sample has 37,000 or so clones; about 80% are singletons. Material: PBMCs, obtained around atezolizumab (anti-PD-L1) treatment. Source of these receptors: a man in his sixties with urothelial cancer.

This clone was counted a single time. The chain has TRBV7-3 and TRBJ2-3; D is perhaps TRBD2 (6 bases). This CDR3 is built from 14 residues. CDR1 and CDR2 (germline): SGHTA, FQGTGA. V was clipped by 3 bases and J by 0 bases, with 7 bases between them. Written as DNA, the CDR3 is TGTGCCAGCAGCTTGGCGGGAAGCACAGATACGCAGTATTTT. This sequence encodes CASSLAGSTDTQYF.

V gene TRBV4-2 combines with J gene TRBJ2-5; D perhaps matches TRBD2 (5 bases). The CDR3 contains 15 residues. The germline gives CDR1 LGHNA, CDR2 YNFKEQ. With 4 bases removed from V and 1 base from J, the gap between germline ends came to 13 bases. The CDR3 sequence: CASSPSGYSQETQYF. CDR3 sequence (DNA): TGTGCCAGCAGCCCTTCGGGGTACAGCCAAGAGACCCAGTACTTC.

The chain is built from TRBV7-2 and TRBJ2-2; 10 bases map to TRBD2. The CDR3 is 15 amino acids. Germline V gives CDR1 SGHTA, CDR2 FQGNSA. Germline trimming cut 6 bases from V and 2 bases from J; bases unmatched to any gene: 3. DNA of the CDR3: TGTGCCAGCAGACCTAGCGGGAGAAACACCGGGGAGCTGTTTTTT. Encoded protein: CASRPSGRNTGELFF.

The chain couples TRBV4-1 to TRBJ1-2, with TRBD1 matching 8 bases. Germline assignment: CDR1 MGHRA and CDR2 YSYEKL. This CDR3 has 16 residues. V was clipped by 4 bases and J by 0 bases; unmatched bases: 7. CDR3 sequence (DNA): TGCGCCAGCAGCCTCCAGGACAGGGCTCCTAACTATGGCTACACCTTC. Its protein is CASSLQDRAPNYGYTF.

This chain joins TRBV4-3 and TRBJ1-1; 7 positions agree with TRBD1. Germline V lookup: CDR1 LGHNA, CDR2 YSLEER. The CDR3 length is 15 residues. The junction had 11 bases not matched to a gene; V was cut back by 7 bases and J by 3 bases. The CDR3 sequence is CASKGASSLDTEAFF. Here the CDR3 DNA reads TGCGCCAGCAAGGGGGCTTCGTCGTTGGACACTGAAGCTTTCTTT.

J is TRBJ2-7 and V is TRBV5-1; D possibly corresponds to TRBD1 (6 bases). CDR1 is SGHRS, CDR2 YFSETQ, per germline. The CDR3 totals 15 residues. V dropped 2 bases and J dropped 2 bases, with 14 bases sitting between them. CDR3: CASSLGRDIAYEQYF. The CDR3 DNA reads TGCGCCAGCAGCTTAGGACGGGACATCGCCTACGAGCAGTACTTC.

This clone was seen a few times. The V and J genes are TRBV19 and TRBJ1-2; D is undetermined. V lost 2 bases and J 4 bases, leaving 20 bases between the germline ends. CDR1 and CDR2 (germline): LNHDA, SQIVND (reference sequence). This CDR3 has 17 residues. For the CDR3, the DNA is TGTGCCAGTAGTATATCTTTGGCGGCTTCTGATACCTATGGCTACACCTTC. Its protein is CASSISLAASDTYGYTF.

This clone showed up just a few times. This sample includes further DNA sequences coding for the same CDR3. The chain couples TRBV7-9 to TRBJ2-3; 8 nucleotides agree with TRBD2. After removal of 0 bases from V and 1 base from J, the junction contained 0 bases not matched to a gene. Germline CDR1 is SEHNR and CDR2 is FQNEAQ (reference sequence). The CDR3 loop spans 15 amino acids. The CDR3: CASSLATSGTDTQYF. DNA for the CDR3: TGTGCCAGCAGCTTAGCGACTAGCGGCACAGATACGCAGTATTTT.

The chain employs TRBV5-1 and TRBJ2-5, with 7 bases lining up with TRBD2. The junction had 9 bases not matched to a gene; V was cut back by 0 bases and J by 1 base. The CDR3 has 17 amino acids. CDR1 SGHRS and CDR2 YFSETQ come from the germline V gene. The CDR3 nucleotides read TGCGCCAGCAGCTTGGATCCTTCTAGCGGCCCCCAAGAGACCCAGTACTTC. It encodes CASSLDPSSGPQETQYF.

V is TRBV28 and J is TRBJ1-3; no clear D. CDR3 length: 15 residues. Germline V CDR1 and CDR2: MDHEN, SYDVKM. V was clipped by 4 bases and J by 0 bases, with 10 bases between them. CDR3 nucleotides: TGTGCCAGCAGTTCCGAGCGTGGCTCTGGAAACACCATATATTTT. Encoded protein: CASSSERGSGNTIYF.

The genes are TRBV6-5 and TRBJ1-3; D is perhaps TRBD1 (6 bases). This CDR3 has 15 residues. Trimming took 6 bases from V and 1 from J, leaving 13 bases between them. The V gene's germline CDR1 is MNHEY and CDR2 SVGAGI. CDR3 DNA sequence: TGTGCCAGCAGCCCAACAGGGTTGTCTGGAAACACCATATATTTT. Its translation is CASSPTGLSGNTIYF.

The chain links TRBV18 to TRBJ1-1; D remains unclear. Germline V gene lookup returns CDR1 KGHSH and CDR2 LQKENI. The CDR3 runs to 14 residues. The V end was cut by 3 bases, the J end by 12 bases, with 20 bases between. CDR3 loop: CASSPEQLNQGTFF. CDR3 nucleotide sequence: TGTGCCAGCTCACCGGAACAGCTAAACCAAGGAACTTTCTTT.

J is TRBJ2-3 and V is TRBV18; D is uncertain. CDR1 KGHSH and CDR2 LQKENI come from the germline V gene. V was trimmed by 4 bases and J by 2 bases, leaving 7 bases between them. The CDR3 covers 13 residues. CDR3 bases: TGTGCCAGCTCACTCGAGCACACAGATACGCAGTATTTT. Its protein is CASSLEHTDTQYF.

The V gene is TRBV11-2, the J gene TRBJ2-7; TRBD2 aligns across 8 bases. The CDR3 totals 16 residues. The V gene end was trimmed by 5 bases and the J gene end by 5 bases; junction bases not matched to a gene: 14. Germline CDR1 reads SGHAT; CDR2 reads FQNNGV. The CDR3 DNA sequence: TGTGCCAGCAGCCTACAAATCACGGGAGGGCTAAACGAGCAGTACTTC. This translates into CASSLQITGGLNEQYF.

This chain connects TRBV23-1 to TRBJ2-5; a weak D match, TRBD2 (6 bases). TRBV23-1 is annotated as an ORF whose role is uncertain. The CDR3 length is 21 residues. V dropped 3 bases and J dropped 3 bases, with 32 bases sitting between them. The CDR3 DNA sequence: TGCGCCAGCAGTCACCAACGCGGGGAGACTAGTGTGATCCCGGGAGAAGAGACCCAGTACTTC. Its protein product is CASSHQRGETSVIPGEETQYF.

The gene calls are TRBV5-1 and TRBJ2-7, with TRBD1 matching 9 bases. Germline CDR1 SGHRS, CDR2 YFSETQ. After removal of 4 bases from V and 4 bases from J, the junction contained 6 bases not matched to a gene. The CDR3 length is 14 residues. This chain's CDR3 is CASSQDRGWYEQYF. In DNA form, the CDR3 reads TGCGCCAGCAGCCAGGACAGGGGTTGGTACGAGCAGTACTTC.